The 23 T cell receptor beta chains below all came from one sample that was sequenced in a study of technical replicates of blood from a handful of donors. Profiled with immunoSEQ multiplex PCR; TCRdb holds only in-frame clones, not every one. The sample includes tens of thousands of clones, roughly 94% of them seen just once. Sequencing was performed on T cells isolated from PBMCs. These receptors originate from a human donor in good health.

The V and J genes are TRBV11-2 and TRBJ2-3, with 9 bases lining up with TRBD2. From germline, CDR1 is SGHAT and CDR2 FQNNGV. J lost 6 bases, V lost 6 bases, and 7 bases had no gene match. The CDR3 spans 14 residues. The CDR3 spells CASRHTSGYDTQYF. The CDR3 coding sequence is TGTGCCAGCAGACACACTAGCGGGTATGATACGCAGTATTTT.

The chain uses TRBV15 and TRBJ1-3, with 7 bases aligning to TRBD1. The V segment lost 2 bases and the J segment 4 bases; nucleotides outside the gene matches: 2. Per the germline V gene, CDR1 is LNHNV and CDR2 is YYDKDF (reference sequence). The CDR3 totals 14 residues. The chain's CDR3 is CATSRTGAGNTIYF. The CDR3 DNA reads TGTGCCACCAGCAGAACAGGGGCAGGAAACACCATATATTTT.

The chain has TRBV19 and TRBJ2-5, with D hard to call. CDR1 and CDR2 from the germline V gene are LNHDA and SQIVND (reference sequence). The length of the CDR3 is 15 residues. The V end lost 5 bases, the J end lost 5 bases, and 18 bases lay between the germline ends. The CDR3 coding sequence is TGTGCCAGTAGTCTAACCCCTCAGGTTGGGGAGACCCAGTACTTC. Amino acids: CASSLTPQVGETQYF.

V is TRBV2 and J is TRBJ1-2; 7 bases align to TRBD1. Germline V CDR1 and CDR2: SNHLY, FYNNEI. This CDR3 is built from 15 residues. J lost 0 bases, V lost 6 bases, and 7 bases had no gene match. In nucleotides, the CDR3 is TGTGCCAGCAGGATACAGGGGTATTCTAACTATGGCTACACCTTC. Translation: CASRIQGYSNYGYTF.

The chain is built from TRBV27 and TRBJ2-7, with 9 positions matching TRBD1. V was clipped by 7 bases and J by 6 bases; unmatched bases: 10. From germline, CDR1 is MNHEY and CDR2 SMNVEV (reference sequence). The CDR3 is 14 amino acids. CDR3 in DNA: TGTGCCAGCACGAGACAGGGGGAGTTTGGCGAGCAGTACTTC. Translation: CASTRQGEFGEQYF.

The chain joins TRBV12-5 to TRBJ1-2; D unclear. Looked up from germline, CDR1 is LGHNT and CDR2 is FRNRAP. The CDR3 is 11 amino acids. CDR3 protein: CAPQAGYGYTF. The CDR3 bases are TGTGCCCCACAAGCGGGCTATGGCTACACCTTC.

This chain uses TRBV5-1 with TRBJ2-7; tentative D call: TRBD2 (5 bases). This CDR3 spans 12 amino acids. With 9 bases removed from V and 7 bases from J, the gap between germline ends came to 17 bases. Germline lookup yields CDR1 SGHRS and CDR2 YFSETQ. The chain's CDR3 is CATTGPSGEQYF. Here the CDR3 DNA reads TGCGCCACTACTGGTCCTTCGGGGGAGCAGTACTTC.

In its sample, this clone was seen a few times. Here the CDR3 DNA reads TGTGCCAGCAGTGAAGGGAGTTTTGAAGGAGGCGCTTTCTTT. Translation gives CASSEGSFEGGAFF. The chain couples TRBV6-1 to TRBJ1-1, with D uncertain. Trimming removed 1 base from V and 11 bases from J, with 17 bases in between. CDR1 and CDR2 (germline): MNHNS, SASEGT. The CDR3 consists of 14 residues.

This chain uses TRBV27 with TRBJ2-1, with a tentative D call TRBD2 (5 bases). This CDR3 is built from 15 residues. Between the trimmed V and J ends, which lost 6 bases and 7 bases, there was a span of 19 bases. Germline V gene lookup returns CDR1 MNHEY and CDR2 SMNVEV (reference sequence). The CDR3 is CASSPRLGRENEQFF. In DNA, the CDR3 is TGTGCCAGCAGCCCTAGATTAGGAAGGGAGAATGAGCAGTTCTTC.

The rearrangement joins TRBV2 to TRBJ2-7, with a possible D match to TRBD2 (6 bases). V was clipped by 6 bases and J by 1 base, with 19 bases between them. The CDR3 contains 16 residues. The germline V gene encodes CDR1 SNHLY and CDR2 FYNNEI. In DNA, the CDR3 is TGTGCCAGCAGAGGGGCCCGACTAGTGGTATCCTACGAGCAGTACTTC. Its protein product is CASRGARLVVSYEQYF.

V gene TRBV9 combines with J gene TRBJ1-2; 8 nucleotides match TRBD1. This CDR3 region has 13 residues. Trimming took 4 bases from V and 6 from J; bases not matched to a gene: 5. CDR1 is SGDLS, CDR2 YYNGEE, per germline. The CDR3 sequence is CASSLTGVDGYTF. The CDR3 DNA sequence: TGTGCCAGCAGCCTGACAGGGGTGGATGGCTACACCTTC.

V and J are TRBV25-1 and TRBJ2-2; D is undetermined. The CDR3 is 13 residues long. Trimming cost V 5 bases and J 2 bases, with 6 bases left between them. Germline V gene lookup returns CDR1 MGHDK and CDR2 SYGVNS. The CDR3 sequence is CASSLVNTGELFF. CDR3 nucleotide sequence: TGTGCCAGCAGTCTAGTCAACACCGGGGAGCTGTTTTTT.

The chain uses TRBV9 and TRBJ2-7; TRBD1 might be the D (6 bases). The germline V gene has CDR1 SGDLS and CDR2 YYNGEE. There are 14 residues in the CDR3. V was trimmed by 1 base and J by 1 base, leaving 9 bases between them. This CDR3 is CASSVTGTSYEQYF. In nucleotides, the CDR3 is TGTGCCAGCAGCGTAACAGGGACGTCCTACGAGCAGTACTTC.

V is TRBV10-3 and J is TRBJ1-2; TRBD1 agrees at 7 bases. Germline CDR1 is ENHRY and CDR2 is SYGVKD. After removal of 5 bases from V and 6 bases from J, the junction contained 6 bases not matched to a gene. This CDR3 contains 13 residues. The CDR3 here is CAISFQGVHGYTF. DNA for the CDR3: TGTGCCATCAGTTTCCAGGGGGTACATGGCTACACCTTC.

The genes are TRBV12-5 and TRBJ1-5, with D perhaps matching TRBD1 (6 bases). CDR3 length: 15 residues. V was trimmed by 2 bases and J by 7 bases, leaving 15 bases between them. Germline assignment: CDR1 LGHNT and CDR2 FRNRAP. In DNA form, the CDR3 reads TGTGCTAGTGGTTTGATTTCAGGGGAATGCCAGCCCCAGCATTTT. Protein sequence: CASGLISGECQPQHF.

The chain recombines TRBV19 with TRBJ2-2; TRBD1 might be the D (6 bases). CDR1 and CDR2 from the germline V gene are LNHDA and SQIVND (reference sequence). CDR3 size: 13 residues. The V gene lost 4 bases and the J gene lost 4 bases, with 7 bases spanning the gap. The CDR3 reads CASSTGVTGELFF. CDR3 in DNA: TGTGCCAGTAGTACAGGGGTCACCGGGGAGCTGTTTTTT.

The V and J genes are TRBV27 and TRBJ2-7; a weak D match, TRBD2 (7 bases). CDR1 is MNHEY and CDR2 is SMNVEV in the germline V gene (reference sequence). V was trimmed by 3 bases and J by 2 bases, leaving 11 bases between them. The CDR3 consists of 14 residues. DNA for the CDR3: TGTGCCAGCAGTTTCGGGGGGCGCCCCTACGAGCAGTACTTC. Translating gives CASSFGGRPYEQYF.

The chain combines TRBV6-1 with TRBJ2-3; 8 nucleotides agree with TRBD2. Unmatched junction bases numbered 4, after V lost 10 bases and J lost 1 base. From germline, CDR1 is MNHNS and CDR2 SASEGT. The CDR3 has 13 amino acids. CDR3 sequence reads: CATAGVRTDTQYF. The CDR3, as DNA: TGTGCCACAGCGGGAGTACGCACAGATACGCAGTATTTT.

The chain uses TRBV5-4 and TRBJ1-2; 8 bases fit TRBD1. The CDR3 is 13 residues long. The V gene's germline CDR1 is SGHNT and CDR2 YYREEE (reference sequence). Unmatched junction bases numbered 4, after V lost 2 bases and J lost 7 bases. CDR3 sequence (DNA): TGTGCCAGCAGCTTCAGACAGGGGTCTGGCTACACCTTC. Translation: CASSFRQGSGYTF. The variable domain in full, completed from reference TRBV5-4 and TRBJ1-2, reads ETGVTQSPTHLIKTRGQQVTLRCSSQSGHNTVSWYQQALGQGPQFIFQYYREEENGRGNFPPRFSGLQFPNYSSELNVNALELDDSALYLCASSFRQGSGYTFGSGTRLTVV.

The chain employs TRBV5-6 and TRBJ2-7; TRBD1 matches at 7 bases. The CDR3 covers 14 residues. Germline V lookup: CDR1 SGHDT, CDR2 YYEEEE. V was pared by 4 bases and J by 3 bases, with 7 bases of the junction left unmatched. CDR3 sequence: CASSPRDRDYEQYF. The DNA for the CDR3 is TGTGCCAGCAGCCCCCGGGACAGAGACTACGAGCAGTACTTC. The full variable domain, rest sourced from reference TRBV5-6 and TRBJ2-7, is DAGVTQSPTHLIKTRGQQVTLRCSPKSGHDTVSWYQQALGQGPQFIFQYYEEEERQRGNFPDRFSGHQFPNYSSELNVNALLLGDSALYLCASSPRDRDYEQYFGPGTRLTVT.

J is TRBJ2-4 and V is TRBV30, with 7 positions matching TRBD1. Trimming took 2 bases from V and 1 from J; bases not matched to a gene: 2. Per germline, CDR1 GTSNPN and CDR2 SVGIG (reference sequence). The CDR3 totals 14 residues. The CDR3 sequence is CAWSPDRAKNIQYF. The DNA of the CDR3 is TGTGCCTGGAGTCCGGACAGGGCCAAAAACATTCAGTACTTC. The whole variable domain, remainder taken from reference TRBV30 and TRBJ2-4, is SQTIHQWPATLVQPVGSPLSLECTVEGTSNPNLYWYRQAAGRGLQLLFYSVGIGQISSEVPQNLSASRPQDRQFILSSKKLLLSDSGFYLCAWSPDRAKNIQYFGAGTRLSVL.

The V call is TRBV7-2, the J call TRBJ2-7; no definite D call. The CDR3 loop spans 13 amino acids. Trimming took off 5 bases at V and 2 bases at J, with 10 bases between the two ends. Germline assignment: CDR1 SGHTA and CDR2 FQGNSA. The CDR3: CASSPGGTYEQYF. The CDR3 DNA reads TGTGCCAGCAGCCCTGGCGGAACCTACGAGCAGTACTTC.

This clone was counted only a few times. Written as DNA, the CDR3 is TGTGCCAGCAGCCAGACTAGCGGGTGGCAGTATGAGCAGTTCTTC. This gives the protein CASSQTSGWQYEQFF. The rearrangement joins TRBV7-2 to TRBJ2-1; 10 bases match TRBD2. V lost 5 bases, J lost 8 bases, and 9 bases stayed unmatched. This CDR3 comprises 15 residues. CDR1 SGHTA and CDR2 FQGNSA come from the germline V gene.